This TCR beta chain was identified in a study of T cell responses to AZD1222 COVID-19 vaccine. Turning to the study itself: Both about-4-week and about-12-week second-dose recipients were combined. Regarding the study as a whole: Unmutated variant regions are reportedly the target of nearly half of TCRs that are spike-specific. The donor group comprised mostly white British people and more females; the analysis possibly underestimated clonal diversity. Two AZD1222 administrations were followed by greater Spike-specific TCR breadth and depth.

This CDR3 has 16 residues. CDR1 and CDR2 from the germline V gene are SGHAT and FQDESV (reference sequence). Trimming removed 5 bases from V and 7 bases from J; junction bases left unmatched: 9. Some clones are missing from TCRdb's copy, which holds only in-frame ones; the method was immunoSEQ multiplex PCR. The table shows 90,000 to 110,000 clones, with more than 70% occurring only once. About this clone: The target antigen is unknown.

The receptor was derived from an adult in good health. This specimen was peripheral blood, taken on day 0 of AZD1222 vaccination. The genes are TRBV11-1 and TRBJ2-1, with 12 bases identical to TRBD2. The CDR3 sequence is CASSPRLAGGENEQFF. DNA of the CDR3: TGTGCCAGCAGCCCTAGGCTAGCGGGAGGGGAAAATGAGCAGTTCTTC.